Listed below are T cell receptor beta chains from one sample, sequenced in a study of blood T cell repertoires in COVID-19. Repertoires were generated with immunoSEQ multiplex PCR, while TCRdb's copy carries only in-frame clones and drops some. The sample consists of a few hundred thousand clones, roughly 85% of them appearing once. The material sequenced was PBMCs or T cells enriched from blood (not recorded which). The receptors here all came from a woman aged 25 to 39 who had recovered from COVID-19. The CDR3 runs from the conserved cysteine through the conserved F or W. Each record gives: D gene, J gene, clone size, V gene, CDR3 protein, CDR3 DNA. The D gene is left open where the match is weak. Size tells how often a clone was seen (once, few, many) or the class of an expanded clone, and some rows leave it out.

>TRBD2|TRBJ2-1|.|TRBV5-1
CASSLISGGLNEQFF
TGCGCCAGCAGCTTGATAAGCGGGGGGTTAAATGAGCAGTTCTTC
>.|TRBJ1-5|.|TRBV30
CAWTTGNNQPQHF
TGTGCCTGGACCACAGGGAACAATCAGCCCCAGCATTTT
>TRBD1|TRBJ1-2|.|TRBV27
CASSSHLTGVYGYTF
TGTGCCAGCAGTTCGCACCTGACAGGGGTCTATGGCTACACCTTC
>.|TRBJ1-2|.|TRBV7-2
CASSLSSQTGAGYTF
TGTGCCAGCAGCTTAAGCTCTCAGACAGGCGCTGGCTACACCTTC
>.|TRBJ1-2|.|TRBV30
CAWSFRVGYGYTF
TGTGCCTGGAGTTTCCGGGTGGGCTATGGCTACACCTTC
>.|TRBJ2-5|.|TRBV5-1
CASSQGRGSGTQYF
TGCGCCAGCAGCCAAGGCCGGGGGTCTGGGACCCAGTACTTC
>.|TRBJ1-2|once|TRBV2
CASRTEAYGYTF
TGTGCCAGCCGTACTGAAGCTTATGGCTACACCTTC
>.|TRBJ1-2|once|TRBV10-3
CATQRGGGYTF
TGTGCCACCCAAAGGGGGGGTGGCTACACCTTC
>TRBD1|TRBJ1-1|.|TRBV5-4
CASSLVRGTGITEAFF
TGTGCCAGCAGCTTGGTACGTGGGACAGGGATCACTGAAGCTTTCTTT
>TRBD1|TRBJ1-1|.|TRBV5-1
CASSPRHGTGTVALNTEAFF
TGCGCCAGCAGCCCCCGTCACGGGACCGGGACAGTTGCACTGAACACTGAAGCTTTCTTT
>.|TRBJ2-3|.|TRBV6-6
CASTPGDTQYF
TGTGCCAGCACCCCCGGGGATACGCAGTATTTT
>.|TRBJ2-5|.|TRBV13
CASSKKVGGLRETQYF
TGTGCCAGCAGCAAAAAGGTCGGGGGGCTTCGGGAGACCCAGTACTTC
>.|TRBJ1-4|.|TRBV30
CAWSRRATNEKLFF
TGTGCCTGGAGTCGGAGGGCAACTAATGAAAAACTGTTTTTT
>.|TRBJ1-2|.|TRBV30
CAWSVFVRQAGGYTF
TGTGCCTGGAGTGTATTCGTCCGGCAGGCAGGTGGCTACACCTTC
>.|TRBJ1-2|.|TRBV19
CASSPSSGGGYTF
TGTGCCAGTTCCCCCTCCTCCGGGGGTGGCTACACCTTC
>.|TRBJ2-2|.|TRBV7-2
CASSAGFANTGELFF
TGTGCCAGCAGTGCGGGGTTTGCGAACACCGGGGAGCTGTTTTTT
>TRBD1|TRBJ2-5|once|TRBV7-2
CASGGQGGETQYF
TGTGCCAGCGGGGGACAGGGAGGAGAGACCCAGTACTTC